A selection of T cell receptor beta chains follows, all from one sample in a study of blood T cell repertoires in COVID-19. Assay used: immunoSEQ multiplex PCR; TCRdb lists only in-frame clones, some missing. Here the sample spans over 200,000 clones, around 80% being singletons. Sequences were obtained from peripheral blood. The receptors derive from a man aged 35-49 years who had recovered from COVID-19. Each CDR3 is given with its conserved first and last residue. A D gene is named only where the DNA matches it firmly. Where a row states a size, it is once, few, many or the class of an expanded clone; other rows omit it.

D,V,size,J,CDR3,DNA
.,TRBV5-1,.,TRBJ2-1,CASSSSTGSSYNEQFF,TGCGCCAGCAGCAGTTCGACTGGGAGCTCCTACAATGAGCAGTTCTTC
.,TRBV6-6,.,TRBJ1-3,CASSYSRDSGNTIYF,TGTGCCAGCAGTTACTCCAGGGACTCTGGAAACACCATATATTTT
TRBD1,TRBV6-5,once,TRBJ1-2,CASSYLTGADGYTF,TGTGCCAGCAGTTACTTGACAGGGGCGGATGGCTACACCTTC
.,TRBV9,.,TRBJ2-7,CASSVAPGTGEQYF,TGTGCCAGCAGCGTAGCTCCGGGAACTGGCGAGCAGTACTTC
.,TRBV19,.,TRBJ2-4,CASSREGGNIQYF,TGTGCCAGTAGTAGGGAGGGGGGAAACATTCAGTACTTC
TRBD1,TRBV5-6,.,TRBJ1-4,CASSQDRGFEKLFF,TGTGCCAGCAGCCAGGACAGGGGGTTTGAAAAACTGTTTTTT
.,TRBV12-5,once,TRBJ1-1,CASGLVPRRGMNTEAFF,TGTGCTAGTGGTTTGGTGCCGAGACGGGGTATGAACACTGAAGCTTTCTTT
.,TRBV29-1,.,TRBJ2-3,CSVAFAGSTTDTQYF,TGCAGCGTTGCCTTTGCCGGGTCCACCACAGATACGCAGTATTTT
TRBD2,TRBV11-2,.,TRBJ2-1,CASSLRTSGTEQFF,TGTGCCAGCAGCCTACGGACTAGCGGGACTGAGCAGTTCTTC
.,TRBV4-3,.,TRBJ1-4,CASRPRYRQGGEKLFF,TGCGCCAGCAGACCTAGATATAGGCAGGGAGGTGAAAAACTGTTTTTT
.,TRBV18,.,TRBJ2-3,CASSLLAAASAPSTDTQYF,TGTGCCAGCTCACTCCTCGCTGCCGCTAGCGCCCCTAGCACAGATACGCAGTATTTT
.,TRBV5-1,.,TRBJ2-1,CASSTGTHSYNEQFF,TGCGCCAGCAGCACCGGGACACACTCCTACAATGAGCAGTTCTTC
TRBD2,TRBV10-3,.,TRBJ2-3,CATRASGGRNKTTDTQYF,TGTGCCACTAGGGCTAGCGGGGGCCGGAATAAGACCACAGATACGCAGTATTTT
.,TRBV9,.,TRBJ2-7,CASSSGSKSSYEQYF,TGTGCCAGCAGCTCCGGTTCTAAAAGCTCCTACGAGCAGTACTTC
TRBD1,TRBV7-9,.,TRBJ2-2,CASSLVWDRNTGELFF,TGTGCCAGCAGCTTAGTCTGGGACAGGAACACCGGGGAGCTGTTTTTT
.,TRBV12-5,few,TRBJ1-3,CASGREVGNTIYF,TGTGCTAGTGGCCGGGAGGTGGGAAACACCATATATTTT
.,TRBV18,.,TRBJ2-7,CASSPSGAGYEQYF,TGTGCCAGCTCACCATCAGGGGCGGGTTACGAGCAGTACTTC
.,TRBV2,.,TRBJ1-3,CASSQTGIWNTIYF,TGTGCCAGCAGTCAGACCGGGATTTGGAACACCATATATTTT
.,TRBV10-3,once,TRBJ2-7,CAISSGATAYEQYF,TGTGCCATCAGTTCGGGAGCGACCGCCTACGAGCAGTACTTC
.,TRBV29-1,.,TRBJ1-4,CSAARVSGEKLFF,TGCAGCGCCGCCCGGGTCTCGGGGGAAAAACTGTTTTTT
.,TRBV20-1,.,TRBJ1-5,CSASPGVLNQPQHF,TGCAGTGCTAGTCCCGGGGTTCTCAATCAGCCCCAGCATTTT
.,TRBV18,few,TRBJ1-1,CASSLIQLRGSTEAFF,TGTGCCAGCTCACTTATACAGTTACGAGGGAGCACTGAAGCTTTCTTT
.,TRBV6-1,.,TRBJ1-2,CASSEIGRLNYGYTF,TGTGCCAGCAGTGAAATTGGCCGCCTTAACTATGGCTACACCTTC
TRBD1,TRBV19,.,TRBJ2-2,CASRTDTGARNTGELFF,TGTGCCAGTAGGACCGATACAGGGGCCCGTAACACCGGGGAGCTGTTTTTT
TRBD2,TRBV18,.,TRBJ2-1,CASSPPGGTYNEQFF,TGTGCCAGCTCACCACCCGGGGGGACCTACAATGAGCAGTTCTTC
TRBD1,TRBV4-3,.,TRBJ1-3,CASSQGTGAGSLAGNTIYF,TGCGCCAGCAGCCAAGGGACAGGGGCCGGAAGCCTAGCTGGAAACACCATATATTTT
.,TRBV7-9,once,TRBJ1-1,CASSLKSLMNTEAFF,TGTGCCAGCAGCTTGAAAAGTCTAATGAACACTGAAGCTTTCTTT
TRBD1,TRBV7-2,once,TRBJ2-3,CASSLGLDRGDTQYF,TGTGCCAGCAGCTTAGGTCTCGACAGGGGAGATACGCAGTATTTT
.,TRBV28,.,TRBJ2-3,CASSPTGTQRTQYF,TGTGCCAGCAGTCCCACCGGAACTCAGCGTACGCAGTATTTT
.,TRBV3-1/TRBV3-2,.,TRBJ2-1,CASSHDSYNEQFF,TGTGCCAGCAGCCATGACTCATACAATGAGCAGTTCTTC
.,TRBV10-3,.,TRBJ1-2,CAITEQVNYGYTF,TGTGCCATCACCGAACAGGTGAACTATGGCTACACCTTC
TRBD1,TRBV7-2,.,TRBJ1-2,CASTSQPGQNYGYTF,TGTGCCAGCACCTCCCAGCCGGGACAGAACTATGGCTACACCTTC
.,TRBV14,.,TRBJ2-5,CASSQALTSSETQYF,TGTGCCAGCAGCCAAGCCCTCACTAGTTCAGAGACCCAGTACTTC
TRBD1,TRBV19,.,TRBJ1-1,CASSTRTGRFLGTEAFF,TGTGCCAGTAGTACCCGGACAGGGAGGTTTTTAGGCACTGAAGCTTTCTTT
TRBD1,TRBV7-2,.,TRBJ2-5,CASRAPGQGGETQYF,TGTGCCAGCAGGGCACCGGGACAGGGGGGAGAGACCCAGTACTTC
TRBD2,TRBV29-1,once,TRBJ2-2,CSVEDTLAGEGRIEVTGELFF,TGCAGCGTTGAAGACACTCTAGCGGGGGAAGGTAGAATTGAGGTCACCGGGGAGCTGTTTTTT
TRBD1,TRBV6-6,once,TRBJ1-5,CASSTGQYSNQPQHF,TGTGCCAGCAGTACGGGACAGTATAGCAATCAGCCCCAGCATTTT
TRBD2,TRBV13,once,TRBJ2-3,CASSPWTSGTNVYTDTQYF,TGTGCCAGCAGCCCTTGGACTAGCGGGACCAATGTATACACAGATACGCAGTATTTT
.,TRBV5-5,.,TRBJ2-7,CASSLGPRTTNYYEQYF,TGTGCCAGCAGCTTGGGCCCTCGGACTACAAATTACTACGAGCAGTACTTC
TRBD1,TRBV18,.,TRBJ1-1,CASSRDRSTEAFF,TGTGCCAGCTCACGGGACAGGAGCACTGAAGCTTTCTTT
TRBD1,TRBV7-9,.,TRBJ2-7,CASSISGTGNEQYF,TGTGCCAGCAGCATTTCCGGGACAGGAAACGAGCAGTACTTC
TRBD2,TRBV7-2,.,TRBJ2-3,CAASGRRDTQYF,TGTGCAGCTAGCGGGAGGCGGGATACGCAGTATTTT
.,TRBV12-3/TRBV12-4,few,TRBJ1-1,CASRKTANTEAFF,TGTGCCAGCAGGAAGACAGCGAACACTGAAGCTTTCTTT
.,TRBV29-1,.,TRBJ2-7,CSVEETYEQYF,TGCAGCGTTGAGGAGACCTACGAGCAGTACTTC
.,TRBV30,.,TRBJ1-2,CASPKYPGGQTYGYTF,TGTGCCTCTCCAAAATACCCGGGGGGACAAACCTATGGCTACACCTTC
.,TRBV23-1,.,TRBJ1-5,CASSQWPHQPQHF,TGCGCCAGCAGTCAGTGGCCCCATCAGCCCCAGCATTTT
.,TRBV7-2,.,TRBJ2-1,CASSPGLPSYNEQFF,TGTGCCAGCAGCCCGGGACTCCCCTCCTACAATGAGCAGTTCTTC
.,TRBV7-2,.,TRBJ2-5,CASSLSGKETQYF,TGTGCCAGCAGCTTATCAGGGAAAGAGACCCAGTACTTC
TRBD1,TRBV10-3,once,TRBJ2-7,CAISENDRVDEQYF,TGTGCCATCAGTGAGAACGACAGGGTAGACGAGCAGTACTTC
TRBD2,TRBV5-5,.,TRBJ2-1,CASSLVLVGGSSYNEQFF,TGTGCCAGCAGCTTGGTTTTGGTGGGCGGGAGTTCCTACAATGAGCAGTTCTTC
.,TRBV5-1,.,TRBJ1-2,CASSSTQGPDGYTF,TGCGCCAGCAGCTCCACCCAGGGGCCCGATGGCTACACCTTC
TRBD2,TRBV7-8,once,TRBJ2-5,CASSRGLGRAGETQYF,TGTGCCAGCAGCCGAGGGCTCGGGAGGGCCGGGGAGACCCAGTACTTC
TRBD1,TRBV27,.,TRBJ2-7,CASRRIPGQSAKQYF,TGTGCCAGCAGAAGGATCCCGGGACAGTCTGCCAAGCAGTACTTC
TRBD1,TRBV6-5,.,TRBJ2-5,CASMVDRVTETQYF,TGTGCCAGCATGGTAGACAGGGTGACGGAGACCCAGTACTTC
.,TRBV19,.,TRBJ2-2,CASSTQGNTGELFF,TGTGCCAGTAGCACGCAGGGGAACACCGGGGAGCTGTTTTTT
.,TRBV19,once,TRBJ2-3,CASSAVESTDTQYF,TGTGCCAGTAGTGCGGTTGAAAGCACAGATACGCAGTATTTT
.,TRBV14,.,TRBJ2-5,CASSQDQYWETQYF,TGTGCCAGCAGCCAAGACCAATACTGGGAGACCCAGTACTTC
TRBD1,TRBV9,.,TRBJ2-1,CASSVEGAPYNEQFF,TGTGCCAGCAGCGTAGAGGGGGCACCTTACAATGAGCAGTTCTTC
.,TRBV15,.,TRBJ1-2,CATSRDKTALDGYTF,TGTGCCACCAGCAGAGATAAGACAGCATTAGATGGCTACACCTTC